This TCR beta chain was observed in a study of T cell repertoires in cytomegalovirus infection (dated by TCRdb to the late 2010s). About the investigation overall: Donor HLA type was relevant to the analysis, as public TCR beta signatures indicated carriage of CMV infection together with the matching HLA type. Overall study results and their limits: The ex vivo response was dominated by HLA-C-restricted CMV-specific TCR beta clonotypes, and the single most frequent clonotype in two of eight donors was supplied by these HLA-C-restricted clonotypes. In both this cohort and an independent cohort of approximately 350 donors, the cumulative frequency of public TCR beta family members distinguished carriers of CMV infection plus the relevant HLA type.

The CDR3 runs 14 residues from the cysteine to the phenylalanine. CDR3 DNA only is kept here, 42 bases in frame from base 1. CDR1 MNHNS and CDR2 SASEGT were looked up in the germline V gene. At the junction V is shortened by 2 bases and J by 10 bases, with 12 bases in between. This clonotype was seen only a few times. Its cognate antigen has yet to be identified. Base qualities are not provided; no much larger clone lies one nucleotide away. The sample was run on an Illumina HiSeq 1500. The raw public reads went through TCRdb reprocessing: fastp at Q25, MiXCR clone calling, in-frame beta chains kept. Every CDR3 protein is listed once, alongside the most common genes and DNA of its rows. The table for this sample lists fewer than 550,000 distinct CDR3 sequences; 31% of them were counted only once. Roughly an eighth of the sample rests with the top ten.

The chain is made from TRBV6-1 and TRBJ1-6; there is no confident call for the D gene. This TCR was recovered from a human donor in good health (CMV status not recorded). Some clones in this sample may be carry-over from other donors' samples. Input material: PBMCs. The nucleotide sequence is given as TGTGCCAGCAGTGAATACACGGAGGGATCACCCCTCCACTTT. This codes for CASSEYTEGSPLHF.